The clone carrying this T cell receptor beta chain has only one observation. Its antigen is not identified. This sample is drawn from a study of blood T cells in healthy people across ages. Findings and limits, study-wide: A strong correlation was seen between TCR beta diversity and naive T cell percentage.

PCR was performed a second time for about 7 to 12 cycles using a sample-barcoded 5' primer and a J-beta primer mix. Through a template-switch adaptor with 12 random nucleotides, each cDNA molecule received a tag. TCRdb ran MiXCR on the 5' RACE reads and lists one entry per CDR3 protein. The data show about 1.8 million distinct CDR3 sequences, roughly 49% seen once. Germline CDR1 and CDR2: SGHTA and FQGNSA. This CDR3 region has 15 residues. Trimming stripped 5 bases from V and 11 bases from J, with 24 bases between. The TCR sequence derives from a woman aged 40-49 years in good health. This chain links TRBV7-2 with TRBJ2-5; TRBD1 is a possible D gene (6 bases). Specimen: blood. In nucleotides, the CDR3 is TGTGCCAGCAGCCCGAGAGGCCAGGGGAAGCGAGAGCAGTACTTC. Its protein product is CASSPRGQGKREQYF. Full variable domain (rest looked up from reference TRBV7-2 and TRBJ2-5): GAGVSQSPSNKVTEKGKDVELRCDPISGHTALYWYRQSLGQGLEFLIYFQGNSAPDKSGLPSDRFSAERTGGSVSTLTIQRTQQEDSAVYLCASSPRGQGKREQYFGPGTRLLVL.